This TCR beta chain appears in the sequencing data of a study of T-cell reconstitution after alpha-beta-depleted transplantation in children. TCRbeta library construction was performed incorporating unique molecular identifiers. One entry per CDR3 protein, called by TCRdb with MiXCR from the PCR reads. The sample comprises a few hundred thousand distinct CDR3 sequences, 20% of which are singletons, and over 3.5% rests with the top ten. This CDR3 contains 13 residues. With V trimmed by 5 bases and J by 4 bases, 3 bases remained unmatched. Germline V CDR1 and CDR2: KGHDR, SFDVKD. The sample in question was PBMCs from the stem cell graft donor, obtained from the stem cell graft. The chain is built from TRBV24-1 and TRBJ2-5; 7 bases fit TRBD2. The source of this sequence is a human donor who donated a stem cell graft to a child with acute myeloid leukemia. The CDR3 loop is CATSGLAVETQYF. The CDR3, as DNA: TGTGCCACCAGTGGGCTAGCGGTAGAGACCCAGTACTTC.